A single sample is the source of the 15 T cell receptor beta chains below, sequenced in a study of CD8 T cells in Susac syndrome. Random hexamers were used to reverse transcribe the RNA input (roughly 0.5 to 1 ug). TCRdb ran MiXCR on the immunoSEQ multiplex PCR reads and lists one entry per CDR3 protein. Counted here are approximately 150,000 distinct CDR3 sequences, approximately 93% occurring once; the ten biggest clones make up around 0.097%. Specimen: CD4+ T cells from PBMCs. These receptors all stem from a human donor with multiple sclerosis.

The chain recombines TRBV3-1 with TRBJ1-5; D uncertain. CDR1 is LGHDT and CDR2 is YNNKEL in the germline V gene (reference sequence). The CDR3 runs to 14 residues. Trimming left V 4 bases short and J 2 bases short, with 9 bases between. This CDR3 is CASSLNRGNQPQHF. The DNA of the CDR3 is TGTGCCAGCAGCCTTAACCGCGGCAATCAGCCCCAGCATTTT.

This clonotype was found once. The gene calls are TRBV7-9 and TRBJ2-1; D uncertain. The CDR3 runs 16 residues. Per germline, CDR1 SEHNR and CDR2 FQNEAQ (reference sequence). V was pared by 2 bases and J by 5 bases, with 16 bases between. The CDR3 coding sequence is TGTGCCAGCAGCTTAATATTTTCTACCGTACACAATGAGCAGTTCTTC. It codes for CASSLIFSTVHNEQFF.

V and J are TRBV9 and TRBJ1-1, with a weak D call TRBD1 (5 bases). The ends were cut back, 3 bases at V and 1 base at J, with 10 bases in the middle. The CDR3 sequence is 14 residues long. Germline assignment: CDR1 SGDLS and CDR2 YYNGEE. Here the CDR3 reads CASSARQRNTEAFF. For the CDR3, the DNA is TGTGCCAGCAGCGCACGACAGAGGAACACTGAAGCTTTCTTT.

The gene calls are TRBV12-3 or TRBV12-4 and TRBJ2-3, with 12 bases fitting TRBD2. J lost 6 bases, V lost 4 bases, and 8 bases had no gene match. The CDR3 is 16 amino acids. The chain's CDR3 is CASSSHLLAGGDTQYF. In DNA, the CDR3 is TGTGCCAGCAGTTCCCACCTCCTAGCGGGGGGGGATACGCAGTATTTT.

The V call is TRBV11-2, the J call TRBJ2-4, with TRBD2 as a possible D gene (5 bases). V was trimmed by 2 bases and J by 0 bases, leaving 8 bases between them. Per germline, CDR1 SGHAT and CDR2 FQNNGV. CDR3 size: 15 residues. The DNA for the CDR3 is TGTGCCAGCAGCTTACGAGGACTAGCCAAAAACATTCAGTACTTC. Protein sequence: CASSLRGLAKNIQYF. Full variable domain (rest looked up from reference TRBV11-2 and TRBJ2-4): EAGVAQSPRYKIIEKRQSVAFWCNPISGHATLYWYQQILGQGPKLLIQFQNNGVVDDSQLPKDRFSAERLKGVDSTLKIQPAKLEDSAVYLCASSLRGLAKNIQYFGAGTRLSVL.

The CDR3 DNA reads TGTGCCAGCTCACTAAATCCTCGCGGGGGTACTGAAGCTTTCTTT. Protein: CASSLNPRGGTEAFF. V is TRBV18 and J is TRBJ1-1, with D perhaps TRBD1 (5 bases). The germline V gene has CDR1 KGHSH and CDR2 LQKENI. The CDR3 is 15 amino acids. V lost 4 bases, J lost 5 bases, and 17 bases lay in between.

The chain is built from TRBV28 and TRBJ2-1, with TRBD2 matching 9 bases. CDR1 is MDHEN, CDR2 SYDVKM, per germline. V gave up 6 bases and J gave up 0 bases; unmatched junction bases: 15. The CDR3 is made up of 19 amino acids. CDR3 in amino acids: CASSRPSDLAGISYNEQFF. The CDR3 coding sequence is TGTGCCAGCAGCCGACCCTCGGATCTAGCGGGGATCTCCTACAATGAGCAGTTCTTC.

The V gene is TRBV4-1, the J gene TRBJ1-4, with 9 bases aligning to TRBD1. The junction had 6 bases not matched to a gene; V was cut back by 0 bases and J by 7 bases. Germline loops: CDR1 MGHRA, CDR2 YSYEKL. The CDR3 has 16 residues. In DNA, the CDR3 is TGCGCCAGCAGCCAAGATCGGGGACAGGGTGGTGAAAAACTGTTTTTT. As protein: CASSQDRGQGGEKLFF.

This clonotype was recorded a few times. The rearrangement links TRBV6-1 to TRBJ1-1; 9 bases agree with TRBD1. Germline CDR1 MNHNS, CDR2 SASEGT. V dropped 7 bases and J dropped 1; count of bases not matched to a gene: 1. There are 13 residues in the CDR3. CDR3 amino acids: CASKGQGNTEAFF. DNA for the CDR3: TGTGCCAGCAAGGGACAGGGGAACACTGAAGCTTTCTTT.

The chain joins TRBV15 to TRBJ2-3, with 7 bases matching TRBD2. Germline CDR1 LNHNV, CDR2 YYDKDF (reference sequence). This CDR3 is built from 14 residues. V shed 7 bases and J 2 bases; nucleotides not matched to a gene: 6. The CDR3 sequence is CATKSGGITDTQYF. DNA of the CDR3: TGTGCCACCAAATCGGGGGGAATCACAGATACGCAGTATTTT.

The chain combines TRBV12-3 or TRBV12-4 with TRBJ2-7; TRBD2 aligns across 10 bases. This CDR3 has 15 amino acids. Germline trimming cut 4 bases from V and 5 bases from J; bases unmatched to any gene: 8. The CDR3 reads CASSSQTSGLNEQYF. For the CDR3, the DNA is TGTGCCAGCAGTTCTCAGACTAGCGGGCTCAACGAGCAGTACTTC.

The DNA of the CDR3 is TGCAGTGCTAGAGATCAGGACCCACAGACCGGGGAGCTGTTTTTT. This sequence encodes CSARDQDPQTGELFF. The chain joins TRBV20-1 to TRBJ2-2; D call uncertain. The CDR3 spans 15 residues. Trimming took 0 bases from V and 5 from J, leaving 13 bases between them. Germline CDR1 is DFQATT and CDR2 is SNEGSKA (reference sequence).

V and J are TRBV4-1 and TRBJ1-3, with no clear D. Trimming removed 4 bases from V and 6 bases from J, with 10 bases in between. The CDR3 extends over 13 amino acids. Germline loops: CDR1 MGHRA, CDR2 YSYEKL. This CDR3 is CASSPVPKNTIYF. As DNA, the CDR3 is TGCGCCAGCAGCCCGGTACCGAAAAACACCATATATTTT.

The CDR3 DNA reads as TGCAGTGCTATCGGGCACGGCCTGAGGGAAAAACTGTTTTTT. This sequence encodes CSAIGHGLREKLFF. The genes are TRBV20-1 and TRBJ1-4; D is unresolved. V was cut by 4 bases and J by 8 bases, with 17 bases left in between. CDR1 is DFQATT, CDR2 SNEGSKA, per germline (reference sequence). The CDR3 covers 14 residues.

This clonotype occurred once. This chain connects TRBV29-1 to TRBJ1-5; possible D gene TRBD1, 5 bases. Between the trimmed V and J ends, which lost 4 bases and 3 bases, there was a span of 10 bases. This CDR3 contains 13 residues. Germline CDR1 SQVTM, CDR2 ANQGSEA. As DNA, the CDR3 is TGCAGCGTTGCATTGGGGCACAATCAGCCCCAGCATTTT. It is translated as CSVALGHNQPQHF. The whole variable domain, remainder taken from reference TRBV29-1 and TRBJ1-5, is SAVISQKPSRDICQRGTSLTIQCQVDSQVTMMFWYRQQPGQSLTLIATANQGSEATYESGFVIDKFPISRPNLTFSTLTVSNMSPEDSSIYLCSVALGHNQPQHFGDGTRLSIL.